This is a list of T cell receptor beta chains from one sample in a study of T cell changes during pregnancy in multiple sclerosis. Using immunoSEQ multiplex PCR, the repertoire was profiled, and TCRdb retains in-frame clones only, with some absent. The data show around 97,000 clones, with 92% seen just once and 0.75% to 0.95% held by the top ten. The specimen comprised peripheral blood, sampled after pregnancy. The receptor set was obtained from a female donor with multiple sclerosis, enrolled in a pregnancy study. CDR3s include the opening cysteine and the closing phenylalanine or tryptophan. A D gene is named only where the DNA matches it firmly. Clone sizes are given selectively: once, few, many, or a class where the clone is expanded.

CDR3 DNA | CDR3 protein | clone size | J gene | D gene | V gene
TGCAGTGCCACGCCCAACGCCGAGCAGTACTTC | CSATPNAEQYF | . | TRBJ2-7 | . | TRBV20-1
TGCGCCAGCAGTGCCAACAGGGGAACAGATACGCAGTATTTT | CASSANRGTDTQYF | . | TRBJ2-3 | TRBD1 | TRBV10-2
TGTGCCAGCAGTCCGACTAGCGGGGGGTATAGTGAGCAGTTCTTC | CASSPTSGGYSEQFF | . | TRBJ2-1 | TRBD2 | TRBV2
TGTGCCAGCACCCCTAGCGCCTCCTACGAGCAGTACTTC | CASTPSASYEQYF | . | TRBJ2-7 | . | TRBV6-6
TGCGCCAGCAGCTTGTTAGGACACACGAACACTGAAGCTTTCTTT | CASSLLGHTNTEAFF | . | TRBJ1-1 | . | TRBV5-1
TGCGCCAGCAGCCAAGATGACTGGACCTACGAGCAGTACTTC | CASSQDDWTYEQYF | . | TRBJ2-7 | . | TRBV4-1
TGTGCCACCAGCAGGAGACTAGCGGGGGACTACGAGCAGTACTTC | CATSRRLAGDYEQYF | . | TRBJ2-7 | TRBD2 | TRBV15
TGTGCCACGGCCCGGGGGGGCACTGAAGCTTTCTTT | CATARGGTEAFF | . | TRBJ1-1 | . | TRBV10-3
TGTGCCAGTAGTATAGTCCCAACAGATACGCAGTATTTT | CASSIVPTDTQYF | . | TRBJ2-3 | . | TRBV19
TGTGCCAGTAGTTTGGGACAGGGGTACAATCAGCCCCAGCATTTT | CASSLGQGYNQPQHF | . | TRBJ1-5 | TRBD1 | TRBV19
TGTGCCAGCAGTTCGACAGGGACACGCTTTGGCTACGAGCAGTACTTC | CASSSTGTRFGYEQYF | once | TRBJ2-7 | TRBD1 | TRBV7-9
TGCGCCAGCAGCCAAGATCTTACAGGGGGCGTCGGAAACACCATATATTTT | CASSQDLTGGVGNTIYF | . | TRBJ1-3 | TRBD1 | TRBV4-3
TGCAGCGTTGACACCGGCGGGAAGACCCAGTACTTC | CSVDTGGKTQYF | . | TRBJ2-5 | . | TRBV29-1
TGTGCCAGTAGTATCCAGCAGGCCGCCAATCAGCCCCAGCATTTT | CASSIQQAANQPQHF | . | TRBJ1-5 | . | TRBV19
TGTGCCAGCAGCACTGACAGGAGGTTATTCTTC | CASSTDRRLFF | once | TRBJ2-1 | . | TRBV28
TGTGCCAGCAGTTTCCTCGCACAGGGAGTGCATGAAAAACTGTTTTTT | CASSFLAQGVHEKLFF | . | TRBJ1-4 | . | TRBV27